What follows are 26 T cell receptor beta chains derived from one specimen sequenced in a study of OX40 agonist ivuxolimab in advanced cancers. Only in-frame clones appear in the TCRdb table, and some are missing; sequencing was by immunoSEQ multiplex PCR. The sample has nearly 65,000 clones, about 90% seen once. The sequences come from CD4+ or CD8+ T cells sorted from blood, collected in a trial of the OX40 agonist ivuxolimab. These receptors all come from an adult with an advanced solid tumor such as melanoma, head and neck, liver or kidney cancer.

The DNA of the CDR3 is TGTGCCAGCAGCTTGGGGTTGAGCACTGAAGCTTTCTTT. Residues: CASSLGLSTEAFF. J is TRBJ1-1 and V is TRBV5-5; D is unclear. V was trimmed by 0 bases and J by 4 bases, leaving 7 bases between them. CDR3 length: 13 residues. Germline CDR1 reads SGHKS; CDR2 reads YYEKEE (reference sequence). The variable domain in full, completed from reference TRBV5-5 and TRBJ1-1, reads DAGVTQSPTHLIKTRGQQVTLRCSPISGHKSVSWYQQVLGQGPQFIFQYYEKEERGRGNFPDRFSARQFPNYSSELNVNALLLGDSALYLCASSLGLSTEAFFGQGTRLTVV.

The chain carries TRBV29-1 and TRBJ2-7; D might be TRBD2 (6 bases). CDR1 is SQVTM and CDR2 is ANQGSEA in the germline V gene. V was clipped by 4 bases and J by 0 bases, with 10 bases between them. The CDR3 extends over 13 amino acids. The CDR3 region is CSVVPDYSYEQYF. For the CDR3, the DNA is TGCAGCGTTGTCCCGGACTACTCCTACGAGCAGTACTTC.

The chain is built from TRBV14 and TRBJ2-2; D possibly uses TRBD1 or TRBD2 (5 bases each). The CDR3 is 16 amino acids. Between the trimmed V and J ends, which lost 1 base and 0 bases, there was a span of 9 bases. Germline V gene data show CDR1 as SGHDN and CDR2 as FVKESK. The CDR3: CASSQAGTTNTGELFF. The DNA of the CDR3 is TGTGCCAGCAGCCAAGCCGGGACGACGAACACCGGGGAGCTGTTTTTT.

The V gene is TRBV7-9, the J gene TRBJ2-7; TRBD2 agrees at 7 bases. This CDR3 contains 15 residues. With V trimmed by 6 bases and J by 4 bases, 12 bases remained unmatched. Germline CDR1 and CDR2: SEHNR and FQNEAQ (reference sequence). The CDR3 DNA is TGTGCCAGCAGAACGTCCGGGGAGGGTAGTTACGAGCAGTACTTC. It encodes CASRTSGEGSYEQYF.

The CDR3 DNA reads TGTGCCAGCAGCGTAGGGGCTAGCGGGGGTATGGGTTCCTACAATGAGCAGTTCTTC. Its protein is CASSVGASGGMGSYNEQFF. The chain joins TRBV9 to TRBJ2-1, with TRBD2 matching 10 bases. The CDR3 has 19 residues. Germline trimming cut 0 bases from V and 1 base from J; bases unmatched to any gene: 10. Germline values: CDR1 SGDLS, CDR2 YYNGEE.

The chain joins TRBV7-9 to TRBJ2-7, with D possibly TRBD2 on 5 matching bases. V lost 1 base and J 3 bases, leaving 16 bases between the germline ends. CDR3 length equals 16 residues. Germline CDR1 and CDR2: SEHNR and FQNEAQ (reference sequence). CDR3 sequence (DNA): TGTGCCAGCAGCTTAGGCTCCCTAGCAGTGTTCTACGAGCAGTACTTC. Its translation is CASSLGSLAVFYEQYF.

The V and J genes are TRBV27 and TRBJ2-3; the match to TRBD2 covers 7 bases. The CDR3 contains 16 residues. Unmatched junction bases numbered 11, after V lost 8 bases and J lost 0 bases. The germline V gene encodes CDR1 MNHEY and CDR2 SMNVEV (reference sequence). This CDR3 is CASAAYLAASTDTQYF. The CDR3 DNA follows: TGTGCCAGCGCGGCCTACCTAGCGGCGAGCACAGATACGCAGTATTTT.

For the CDR3, the DNA is TGTGCCAGCAGCTTGACTGGCGGGTGGAATGAAAAACTGTTTTTT. Encoded protein: CASSLTGGWNEKLFF. V gene TRBV7-3 combines with J gene TRBJ1-4; D ambiguous. The CDR3 loop spans 15 amino acids. CDR1 is SGHTA, CDR2 FQGTGA, per germline. V gave up 3 bases and J gave up 5 bases, with 13 bases separating them.

The chain couples TRBV7-2 to TRBJ2-1, with a possible D match to TRBD2 (6 bases). The CDR3 has 14 amino acids. The V gene's germline CDR1 is SGHTA and CDR2 FQGNSA. Trimming pared 4 bases from V and 6 bases from J, leaving 13 bases between. The CDR3 loop is CASSSKTRINEQFF. The DNA of the CDR3 is TGTGCCAGCAGCTCAAAGACTAGGATCAATGAGCAGTTCTTC.

The table lists this clone with a count of one. This rearrangement joins TRBV28 to TRBJ2-3, with D possibly matching TRBD2 (6 bases). Germline loops: CDR1 MDHEN, CDR2 SYDVKM. V dropped 2 bases and J dropped 2 bases, with 8 bases sitting between them. CDR3 length equals 14 residues. The chain's CDR3 is CASSLASATDTQYF. The DNA of the CDR3 is TGTGCCAGCAGTTTAGCTAGCGCCACAGATACGCAGTATTTT.

J is TRBJ2-1 and V is TRBV4-2; 13 bases fit TRBD2. The CDR3 is made up of 18 amino acids. CDR1 is LGHNA, CDR2 YNFKEQ, per germline. V lost 4 bases, J lost 2 bases, and 8 bases stayed unmatched. The CDR3 region is CASSRTSGGAVPYNEQFF. CDR3 nucleotide sequence: TGTGCCAGCAGCCGCACTAGCGGGGGGGCAGTCCCCTACAATGAGCAGTTCTTC.

This sequence joins TRBV5-4 and TRBJ1-5; weak D call: TRBD1 (5 bases). The V gene's germline CDR1 is SGHNT and CDR2 YYREEE (reference sequence). The CDR3 runs 15 residues. V was trimmed by 0 bases and J by 4 bases, leaving 11 bases between them. Here the CDR3 reads CASSLDRGINQPQHF. In nucleotides, the CDR3 is TGTGCCAGCAGCTTGGATAGGGGCATTAATCAGCCCCAGCATTTT.

This sequence joins TRBV27 and TRBJ1-2; 11 positions match TRBD1. Germline assignment: CDR1 MNHEY and CDR2 SMNVEV (reference sequence). Losses at the gene ends were 0 bases for V and 2 bases for J; bases not matched to a gene: 5. The CDR3 has 17 residues. The CDR3 DNA sequence: TGTGCCAGCAGTTTATCTCTTGGGGACAGGGGGAACTATGGCTACACCTTC. The encoded protein is CASSLSLGDRGNYGYTF.

In nucleotides, the CDR3 is TGCGCCAGCACACGACTGACGAACACCGGGGAGCTGTTTTTT. It yields the protein CASTRLTNTGELFF. The chain carries TRBV5-1 and TRBJ2-2; no firm D call. V shed 6 bases and J shed 0 bases, with 9 bases lying between them. Germline V lookup: CDR1 SGHRS, CDR2 YFSETQ. The CDR3 has 14 residues.

This clone was observed once. J is TRBJ2-1 and V is TRBV9; TRBD1 might be the D (6 bases). CDR1 is SGDLS and CDR2 is YYNGEE in the germline V gene. Trimming took 2 bases from V and 4 from J, leaving 13 bases between them. This CDR3 region has 15 residues. DNA for the CDR3: TGTGCCAGCAGCGTCCCCGACAGGTCTTACAATGAGCAGTTCTTC. The encoded protein is CASSVPDRSYNEQFF. The full variable domain, with the rest looked up from reference TRBV9 and TRBJ2-1, is DSGVTQTPKHLITATGQRVTLRCSPRSGDLSVYWYQQSLDQGLQFLIQYYNGEERAKGNILERFSAQQFPDLHSELNLSSLELGDSALYFCASSVPDRSYNEQFFGPGTRLTVL.

The CDR3 region is CASSSLWGKEGNTIYF. CDR3 DNA sequence: TGTGCCAGCAGTTCACTTTGGGGCAAGGAAGGAAACACCATATATTTT. The V and J genes are TRBV27 and TRBJ1-3; D is possibly TRBD1 (5 bases). The ends were cut back, 4 bases at V and 4 bases at J, with 17 bases in the middle. This CDR3 spans 16 amino acids. The germline gives CDR1 MNHEY, CDR2 SMNVEV (reference sequence).

The table lists this clone with a count of one. V is TRBV5-1 and J is TRBJ1-3, with 9 bases matching TRBD1. The CDR3 loop spans 17 amino acids. Unmatched junction bases numbered 7, after V lost 3 bases and J lost 0 bases. The germline V gene encodes CDR1 SGHRS and CDR2 YFSETQ. Written as DNA, the CDR3 is TGCGCCAGCAGCTCTGGGACAGGGAGGTACTCTGGAAACACCATATATTTT. Amino acid sequence: CASSSGTGRYSGNTIYF.

This chain joins TRBV4-1 and TRBJ2-7, with D possibly being TRBD1 (6 bases). CDR1 and CDR2 (germline): MGHRA, YSYEKL. Deletions cut 0 bases from V and 2 bases from J, with 8 bases between. The CDR3 totals 14 residues. CDR3 protein: CASSQDSGAYEQYV. CDR3 nucleotide sequence: TGCGCCAGCAGCCAAGATTCAGGGGCCTACGAGCAGTACGTC.

This chain joins TRBV29-1 and TRBJ2-2; unclear D gene. Trimming removed 4 bases from V and 7 bases from J, with 7 bases in between. Germline assignment: CDR1 SQVTM and CDR2 ANQGSEA. This CDR3 has 11 amino acids. CDR3: CSVVVLGELFF. CDR3 nucleotides: TGCAGCGTTGTTGTGCTCGGGGAGCTGTTTTTT.

V gene TRBV5-4 combines with J gene TRBJ2-7; D unclear. Trimming took off 4 bases at V and 5 bases at J, with 13 bases between the two ends. Germline CDR1 is SGHNT and CDR2 is YYREEE (reference sequence). The CDR3 has 13 residues. The CDR3 reads CASSPFNRNEQYV. CDR3 in DNA: TGTGCCAGCAGCCCATTCAATCGGAACGAGCAGTACGTC.

The table lists this clone with a count of one. The chain combines TRBV4-3 with TRBJ2-1; maybe TRBD2 (5 bases). The CDR3 length is 13 residues. Germline CDR1 LGHNA, CDR2 YSLEER. Between the trimmed V and J ends, which lost 1 base and 6 bases, there was a span of 7 bases. As DNA, the CDR3 is TGCGCCAGCAGCCAAGGGAGGCCCAATGAGCAGTTCTTC. Its protein product is CASSQGRPNEQFF.

The chain couples TRBV13 to TRBJ2-2, with D possibly TRBD2 on 5 matching bases. This CDR3 region has 14 residues. Germline CDR1 PRHDT, CDR2 FYEKMQ (reference sequence). Trimming shortened V by 2 bases and J by 8 bases, and 12 bases separated the two germline ends. The CDR3 is CASSLRLDLGELFF. CDR3 bases: TGTGCCAGCAGCTTAAGGTTGGACTTGGGGGAGCTGTTTTTT.

The V call is TRBV9, the J call TRBJ2-1; TRBD2 aligns across 7 bases. This CDR3 spans 14 amino acids. Germline-derived CDR1 and CDR2 are SGDLS and YYNGEE. With V trimmed by 3 bases and J by 5 bases, 5 bases remained unmatched. CDR3 amino acids: CASSASGADNEQFF. The CDR3 DNA is TGTGCCAGCAGCGCGAGCGGGGCCGACAATGAGCAGTTCTTC.

V is TRBV14 and J is TRBJ2-5; tentative D call: TRBD1 (6 bases). This CDR3 is 16 amino acids long. Per germline, CDR1 SGHDN and CDR2 FVKESK. The ends were cut back, 2 bases at V and 1 base at J, with 14 bases in the middle. CDR3 loop: CASSQIGLDSQETQYF. As DNA, the CDR3 is TGTGCCAGCAGCCAAATAGGGCTGGACAGCCAAGAGACCCAGTACTTC.

The gene calls are TRBV7-9 and TRBJ1-2, with D maybe TRBD1 (6 bases). Trimming left V 5 bases short and J 7 bases short, with 11 bases between. Germline loops: CDR1 SEHNR, CDR2 FQNEAQ (reference sequence). This CDR3 contains 12 residues. The DNA for the CDR3 is TGTGCCAGCAGCCCTTCAGGGGCTGGCTACACCTTC. Translated: CASSPSGAGYTF.

The chain carries TRBV7-9 and TRBJ2-1, with D possibly called TRBD1 or TRBD2 (5 bases each). The CDR3 contains 15 residues. Germline loops: CDR1 SEHNR, CDR2 FQNEAQ (reference sequence). V shed 2 bases and J shed 6 bases, with 14 bases lying between them. This CDR3 is CASSLSGDLSNEQFF. DNA for the CDR3: TGTGCCAGCAGCTTATCCGGGGACCTCTCCAATGAGCAGTTCTTC.